The rows below give T cell receptor beta chains drawn from one sample of a study of cytomegalovirus exposure and HLA in healthy donors. Assay: immunoSEQ multiplex PCR; the TCRdb copy retains only in-frame clones and omits some. The sample shows 95,000 to 150,000 clones, 73% of them seen only once. Sequencing input: PBMCs. The receptors derive from a man in his 60s in good health and CMV-seropositive. Each CDR3 is given without its conserved first and last residue.

J gene | CDR3 length | V gene | CDR3 protein
TRBJ1-3 | 12 | TRBV13 | ASSYLGQAGTIY
TRBJ2-1 | 13 | TRBV15 | ATSREDRAYNEQF
TRBJ1-2 | 10 | TRBV30 | AWSFGVNRYT
TRBJ1-6 | 13 | TRBV9 | ASSARGSYNSPLH
TRBJ1-2 | 12 | TRBV11-2 | ASSLVTDFYGYT
TRBJ1-1 | 12 | TRBV11-2 | ASSLGGGVGEAF
TRBJ1-2 | 13 | TRBV5-4 | ASSLGGREGYGYT
TRBJ1-5 | 13 | TRBV2 | ASSLSRGEDQPQH
TRBJ2-2 | 14 | TRBV2 | ASRDRGATLDGELF
TRBJ2-7 | 9 | TRBV7-9 | ASSPTYEQY
TRBJ1-5 | 14 | TRBV2 | ASSGAGSLGNQPQH
TRBJ2-4 | 14 | TRBV6-1 | ASSEQGSPGLNIQY
TRBJ1-5 | 13 | TRBV9 | ASSALGQPDQPQH
TRBJ1-2 | 11 | TRBV7-2 | ASSVRGGYGYT
TRBJ2-1 | 13 | TRBV6-6 | ASSWDRGYGGEQF
TRBJ2-7 | 13 | TRBV6-1 | ASRPISQGPYEQY
TRBJ2-3 | 12 | TRBV30 | AWSTGGDTDTQY
TRBJ2-5 | 13 | TRBV5-6 | ASSLLTAGEETQY
TRBJ1-4 | 11 | TRBV27 | ASIPGVGEKLF
TRBJ2-5 | 10 | TRBV19 | ASRGLAETQY
TRBJ1-2 | 14 | TRBV7-9 | ASSLAVSGGAYGYT
TRBJ1-5 | 13 | TRBV5-1 | ASSLGGGVGQPQH
TRBJ2-1 | 16 | TRBV7-9 | SSSLDSRAGGRRNEQF
TRBJ2-5 | 11 | TRBV6-1 | ASSVQGQETQY
TRBJ2-5 | 13 | TRBV5-1 | ASSGGGGWKETQY
TRBJ2-5 | 17 | TRBV7-3 | ASSLNAAGGPGRRETQY
TRBJ1-1 | 11 | TRBV6-5 | ASTPRTGDKPL
TRBJ2-3 | 13 | TRBV29-1 | SVARQGTGTDTQY
TRBJ2-1 | 14 | TRBV7-9 | ASSTERGSSYNEQF
TRBJ1-6 | 16 | TRBV30 | AWSQTGGFSSYNSPLH
TRBJ2-1 | 12 | TRBV7-2 | ASSLPGSQYEQF